One sample yielded the 10 T cell receptor beta chains listed below, sequenced in a study of breast tumors, draining lymph nodes, adjacent tissues. Breast cancer patients provided tissue from their axillary draining lymph nodes. TCRdb analysed the multiplex PCR reads with MiXCR anew, one entry per CDR3 protein. The data show about 89,000 distinct CDR3 sequences, around 30% seen once. Sequencing was carried out using axillary lymph node tissue. These receptors all come from a female donor with breast cancer. Some clones in this sample may be carry-over from other donors' samples.

The gene calls are TRBV11-2 and TRBJ2-7, with D tentatively TRBD2 (5 bases). Between the trimmed V and J ends, which lost 3 bases and 3 bases, there was a span of 12 bases. From germline, CDR1 is SGHAT and CDR2 FQNNGV. CDR3 length: 14 residues. The CDR3 bases are TGTGCCAGCAGCTTGGGCCCGGGAATCTACGAGCAGTACTTC. Its protein product is CASSLGPGIYEQYF.

This clonotype has a count of ten or more. This chain links TRBV7-9 with TRBJ2-3; a possible D gene is TRBD2 (6 bases). V was shortened by 6 bases and J by 0 bases, with 13 bases between the two germline ends. CDR1 SEHNR and CDR2 FQNEAQ come from the germline V gene (reference sequence). The CDR3 is 15 amino acids. CDR3: CASSPGASSTDTQYF. The CDR3 DNA is TGTGCCAGCAGTCCGGGAGCCTCTAGCACAGATACGCAGTATTTT.

This clonotype was seen ten or more times. This sequence joins TRBV5-1 and TRBJ2-7; 14 bases are shared with TRBD2. There are 18 residues in the CDR3. Germline V gene data show CDR1 as SGHRS and CDR2 as YFSETQ. After removal of 0 bases from V and 5 bases from J, the junction contained 10 bases not matched to a gene. The CDR3: CASSLETSGRAWGNEQYF. CDR3 nucleotide sequence: TGCGCCAGCAGCTTGGAGACTAGCGGGAGGGCCTGGGGTAACGAGCAGTACTTC.

This clonotype occurred many times. The V and J genes are TRBV5-1 and TRBJ2-3; D is possibly TRBD1 (5 bases). The CDR3 has 15 amino acids. Germline values: CDR1 SGHRS, CDR2 YFSETQ. V was clipped by 3 bases and J by 3 bases, with 14 bases between them. CDR3 DNA sequence: TGCGCCAGCAGCTCTACAGGATTCGAAACAGATACGCAGTATTTT. Amino acid sequence: CASSSTGFETDTQYF. The complete variable domain, with remaining parts taken from reference TRBV5-1 and TRBJ2-3, reads KAGVTQTPRYLIKTRGQQVTLSCSPISGHRSVSWYQQTPGQGLQFLFEYFSETQRNKGNFPGRFSGRQFSNSRSEMNVSTLELGDSALYLCASSSTGFETDTQYFGPGTRLTVL.

This clonotype has just a few counts. The rearrangement uses TRBV12-3 or TRBV12-4 and TRBJ1-1, with D possibly matching TRBD1 (5 bases). V lost 6 bases and J 0 bases, leaving 14 bases between the germline ends. This CDR3 comprises 15 residues. The CDR3 loop is CASSVQMGLNTEAFF. CDR3 DNA: TGTGCCAGCAGCGTCCAGATGGGGCTGAACACTGAAGCTTTCTTT.

This clonotype appeared many times. One end of the junction is discordant with germline, which a read error may explain. The chain recombines TRBV11-2 with TRBJ1-1; D remains unclear. The CDR3 has 11 amino acids. Germline CDR1 is SGHAT and CDR2 is FQNNGV. The CDR3 DNA sequence: TGTGCCAGCAGCACCTACTCCCTGGTTGTCTTT. Translation: CASSTYSLVVF.

This clonotype was seen at least ten times. J is TRBJ2-1 and V is TRBV6-1; 9 nucleotides agree with TRBD1. CDR1 and CDR2 (germline): MNHNS, SASEGT. The CDR3 is 15 residues long. J gave up 2 bases and V 5 bases, and 4 bases lay outside the gene matches. The DNA for the CDR3 is TGTGCCAGCAGTCGGGACAGGGACGCCTACAATGAGCAGTTCTTC. Translation: CASSRDRDAYNEQFF.

This clonotype was picked up a small number of times. The V and J genes are TRBV7-8 and TRBJ1-3, with D perhaps TRBD1 (5 bases). This CDR3 region has 15 residues. Germline CDR1 reads SGHVS; CDR2 reads FQNEAQ. With 3 bases removed from V and 0 bases from J, the gap between germline ends came to 9 bases. The CDR3 loop is CASSFARDSGNTIYF. The CDR3 coding sequence is TGTGCCAGCAGCTTTGCCAGGGACTCTGGAAACACCATATATTTT. Full variable domain (missing parts from reference TRBV7-8 and TRBJ1-3): GAGVSQSPRYKVAKRGQDVALRCDPISGHVSLFWYQQALGQGPEFLTYFQNEAQLDKSGLPSDRFFAERPEGSVSTLKIQRTQQEDSAVYLCASSFARDSGNTIYFGEGSWLTVV.

A note on this clonotype: This could be a read error, since a much larger clone is one nucleotide away. The chain has TRBV5-4 and TRBJ1-4, with D uncertain. The CDR3 consists of 14 residues. V lost 2 bases to trimming and J lost 3 bases, with 8 bases between them. Germline V CDR1 and CDR2: SGHNT, YYREEE (reference sequence). CDR3 protein: CASSLDPPNEKLFF. The CDR3 DNA reads as TGTGCCAGCAGCTTAGACCCCCCTAATGAAAAACTGTTTTTT.

About this clonotype itself: A clone one base away is much larger, so this may be a read error. The V and J genes are TRBV10-3 and TRBJ2-1; D is undetermined. Germline V gene sequence: CDR1 ENHRY, CDR2 SYGVKD. This CDR3 contains 16 residues. The CDR3 coding sequence is TGTGCCAGCAGTCCACCTCGGATTAAGTCCCGGTATGAGCGGTTCTTC. This encodes CASSPPRIKSRYERFF.